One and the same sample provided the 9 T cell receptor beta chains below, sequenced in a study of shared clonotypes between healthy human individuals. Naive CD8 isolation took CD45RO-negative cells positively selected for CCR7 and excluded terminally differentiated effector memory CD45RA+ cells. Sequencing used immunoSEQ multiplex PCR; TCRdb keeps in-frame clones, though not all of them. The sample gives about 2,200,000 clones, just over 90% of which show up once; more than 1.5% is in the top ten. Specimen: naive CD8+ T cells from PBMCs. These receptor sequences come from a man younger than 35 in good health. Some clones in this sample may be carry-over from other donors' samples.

DNA of the CDR3: TGTGCCAGCAGCTTGGCGGCAGGGGGCGAGTTCACAGATACGCAGTATTTT. Translating gives CASSLAAGGEFTDTQYF. This chain uses TRBV5-6 with TRBJ2-3; 8 bases are shared with TRBD1. V lost 0 bases to trimming and J lost 2 bases; unmatched junction nucleotides: 8. From germline, CDR1 is SGHDT and CDR2 YYEEEE. The CDR3 is 17 residues long.

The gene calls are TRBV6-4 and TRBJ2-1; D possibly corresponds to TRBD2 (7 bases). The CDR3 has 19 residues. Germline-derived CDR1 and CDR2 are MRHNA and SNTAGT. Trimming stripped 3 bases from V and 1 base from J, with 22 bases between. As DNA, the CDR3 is TGTGCCAGCAGTGAGGGGGTCGGGGGGCGCAGGACGTCCTACAATGAGCAGTTCTTC. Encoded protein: CASSEGVGGRRTSYNEQFF.

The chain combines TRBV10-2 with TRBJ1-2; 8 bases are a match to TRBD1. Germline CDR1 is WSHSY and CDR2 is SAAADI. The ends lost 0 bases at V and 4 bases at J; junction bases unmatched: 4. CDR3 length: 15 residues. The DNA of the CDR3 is TGCGCCAGCAGTGAGTCCGCTGGACAGGGCTATGGCTACACCTTC. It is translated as CASSESAGQGYGYTF.

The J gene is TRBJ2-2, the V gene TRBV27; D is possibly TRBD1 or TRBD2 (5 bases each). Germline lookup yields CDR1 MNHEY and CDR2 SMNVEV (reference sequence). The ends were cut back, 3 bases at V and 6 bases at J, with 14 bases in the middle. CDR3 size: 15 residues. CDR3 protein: CASSLGVRSAGELFF. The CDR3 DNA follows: TGTGCCAGCAGTTTGGGGGTTAGGTCCGCCGGGGAGCTGTTTTTT.

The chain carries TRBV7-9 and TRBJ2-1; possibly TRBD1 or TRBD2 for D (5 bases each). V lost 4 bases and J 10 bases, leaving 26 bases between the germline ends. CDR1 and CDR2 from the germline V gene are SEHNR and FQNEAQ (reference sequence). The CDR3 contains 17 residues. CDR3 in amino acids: CASSSRLGTSRTLEQFF. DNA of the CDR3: TGTGCCAGCAGCTCCAGACTCGGGACCAGTCGCACATTGGAGCAGTTCTTC.

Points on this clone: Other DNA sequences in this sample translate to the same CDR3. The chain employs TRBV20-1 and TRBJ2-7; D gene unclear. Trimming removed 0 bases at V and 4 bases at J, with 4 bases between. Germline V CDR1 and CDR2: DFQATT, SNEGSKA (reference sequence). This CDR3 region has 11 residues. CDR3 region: CSARDYYEQYF. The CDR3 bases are TGCAGTGCTAGAGATTATTACGAGCAGTACTTC.

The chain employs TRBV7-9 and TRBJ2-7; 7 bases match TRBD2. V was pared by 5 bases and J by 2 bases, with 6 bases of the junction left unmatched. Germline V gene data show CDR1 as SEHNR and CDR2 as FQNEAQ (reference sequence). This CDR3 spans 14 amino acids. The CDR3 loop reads CASSLGLEPYEQYF. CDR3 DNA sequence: TGTGCCAGCAGCCTCGGACTAGAACCCTACGAGCAGTACTTC.

Here the CDR3 DNA reads TGTGCCAGTAGTACAGGGGACTACACTGAAGCTTTCTTT. As protein: CASSTGDYTEAFF. The chain has TRBV19 and TRBJ1-1, with a possible D match to TRBD1 (6 bases). Deletions cut 4 bases from V and 3 bases from J, with 9 bases between. CDR1 LNHDA and CDR2 SQIVND come from the germline V gene (reference sequence). This CDR3 comprises 13 residues.

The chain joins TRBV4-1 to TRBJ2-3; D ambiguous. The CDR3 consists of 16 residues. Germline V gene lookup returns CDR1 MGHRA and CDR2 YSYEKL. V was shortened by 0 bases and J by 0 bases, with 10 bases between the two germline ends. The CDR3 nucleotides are TGCGCCAGCAGCCAAGAAGGCCCTATTAGCACAGATACGCAGTATTTT. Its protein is CASSQEGPISTDTQYF.